Below, 6 T cell receptor beta chains from the same sample are listed, as sequenced in a study of Graves' ophthalmopathy and Graves' hyperthyroidism. The authors amplified TCR beta CDR3 regions, and they did so from RNA transcripts for repertoire sequencing. In the first round, RT-PCR was carried out with HTBI primers, and a multiplex PCR formed the second round. Via MiXCR, TCRdb re-called the multiplex PCR reads, giving one row per CDR3 protein. The sample lists hundreds of thousands of distinct CDR3 sequences, around 50% occurring once. Sequencing used peripheral blood. These receptors all stem from an adult man with Graves' ophthalmopathy.

As to this clonotype: This may be a read error: a much more frequent sequence differs by one nucleotide. This rearrangement joins TRBV29-1 to TRBJ1-5, with TRBD1 identical over 9 bases. CDR1 is SQVTM and CDR2 is ANQGSEA in the germline V gene. V was clipped by 4 bases and J by 7 bases; unmatched bases: 8. There are 14 residues in the CDR3. CDR3 residues: CSVVTGTGRQPQHF. Written as DNA, the CDR3 is TGCAGCGTTGTGACCGGGACAGGGCGACAGCCCCAGCATTTT.

The chain carries TRBV9 and TRBJ2-7; a possible D gene is TRBD2 (6 bases). In germline, CDR1 is SGDLS, CDR2 YYNGEE. The CDR3 totals 14 residues. Trimming shortened V by 0 bases and J by 5 bases, and 12 bases separated the two germline ends. Here the CDR3 reads CASSVDGGYNEQYF. For the CDR3, the DNA is TGTGCCAGCAGCGTAGACGGGGGATATAACGAGCAGTACTTC.

Of note for this clonotype: The junction departs from the called germline gene at one end, perhaps through a read error. The chain has TRBV28 and TRBJ2-5; 11 positions match TRBD2. Germline lookup yields CDR1 MDHEN and CDR2 SYDVKM. CDR3 length: 15 amino acids. The CDR3 DNA reads TGTGCCAACAGTGCCATCGGACTAGCGGGAGAGACCCAGTACTTC. Translation gives CANSAIGLAGETQYF.

This chain links TRBV9 with TRBJ2-5; 8 bases fit TRBD1. CDR1 and CDR2 (germline): SGDLS, YYNGEE. V dropped 0 bases and J dropped 4; count of bases not matched to a gene: 2. The CDR3 is 14 residues long. This CDR3 reads CASSVGTGLETQYF. The CDR3 coding sequence is TGTGCCAGCAGCGTAGGGACAGGGCTAGAGACCCAGTACTTC.

The chain links TRBV15 to TRBJ1-2; D gene unclear. V was cut by 0 bases and J by 4 bases, with 9 bases left in between. The CDR3 sequence is 14 residues long. In germline, CDR1 is LNHNV, CDR2 YYDKDF (reference sequence). The CDR3 protein is CATSRDGGFYGYTF. CDR3 in DNA: TGTGCCACCAGCAGAGATGGAGGGTTCTATGGCTACACCTTC.

This clonotype was seen at least ten times. The gene calls are TRBV25-1 and TRBJ1-4; D is ambiguous. The germline V gene encodes CDR1 MGHDK and CDR2 SYGVNS. The CDR3 is made up of 15 amino acids. The V end was cut by 0 bases, the J end by 5 bases, with 10 bases between. CDR3 region: CASSEYGRRNEKLFF. Here the CDR3 DNA reads TGTGCCAGCAGTGAATATGGCAGAAGAAATGAAAAACTGTTTTTT.